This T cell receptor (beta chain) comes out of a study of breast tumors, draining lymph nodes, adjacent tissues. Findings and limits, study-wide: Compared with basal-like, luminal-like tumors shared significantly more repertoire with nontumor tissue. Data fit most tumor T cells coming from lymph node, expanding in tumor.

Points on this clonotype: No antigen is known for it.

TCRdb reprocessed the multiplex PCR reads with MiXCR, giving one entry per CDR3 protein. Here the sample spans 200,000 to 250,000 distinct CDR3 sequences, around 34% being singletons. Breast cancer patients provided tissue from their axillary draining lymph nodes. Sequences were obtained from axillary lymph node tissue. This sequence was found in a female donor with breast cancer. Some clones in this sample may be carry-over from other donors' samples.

The CDR3 DNA sequence: TGTGCCAGCAGGGTAACCTCCTACAATGAGCAGTTCTTC. Encoded protein: CASRVTSYNEQFF. The gene calls are TRBV7-6 and TRBJ2-1; D not certain. V was shortened by 6 bases and J by 0 bases, with 6 bases between the two germline ends. The length of the CDR3 is 13 residues. Per germline, CDR1 SGHVS and CDR2 FNYEAQ.